The entry that follows covers one TCR beta chain sequence. The antigen remains unidentified. This sample is drawn from a study of cytomegalovirus exposure and HLA in healthy donors. Study results and limitations: Reports indicated that the classifier achieved high specificity and sensitivity in diagnosing cytomegalovirus status. Earlier analysis found most TCR beta V segments productive about 87% or about 30% of the time.

Primers included in the PCR were 60 Vbeta and 13 Jbeta primers. Measured with immunoSEQ multiplex PCR; TCRdb has only the in-frame clones, and not every one. The sample includes approximately 110,000 clones, 70% to 80% of them seen just once. The material sequenced was PBMCs. The clonotype comes from a woman aged 25 to 39 in good health and CMV-seropositive.

The CDR3 loop is CASSNVRTSGSSTGELFF. The CDR3 nucleotides are TGTGCCAGTAGTAATGTCCGGACTAGCGGGAGCTCTACCGGGGAGCTGTTTTTT. The chain employs TRBV19 and TRBJ2-2; 13 bases agree with TRBD2. The CDR3 spans 18 residues. V shed 4 bases and J 5 bases; nucleotides not matched to a gene: 10. Germline values: CDR1 LNHDA, CDR2 SQIVND (reference sequence).